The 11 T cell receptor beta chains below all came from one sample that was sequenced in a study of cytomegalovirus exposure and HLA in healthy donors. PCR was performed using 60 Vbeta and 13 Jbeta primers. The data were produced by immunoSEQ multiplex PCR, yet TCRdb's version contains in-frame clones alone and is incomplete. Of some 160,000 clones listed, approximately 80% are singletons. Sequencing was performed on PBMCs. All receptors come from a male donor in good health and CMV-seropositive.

The CDR3 reads CASSPDFQETQYF. In DNA form, the CDR3 reads TGTGCCAGCTCACCGGACTTCCAAGAGACCCAGTACTTC. The chain links TRBV18 to TRBJ2-5, with D tentatively TRBD2 (5 bases). CDR1 is KGHSH and CDR2 is LQKENI in the germline V gene. Trimming took off 3 bases at V and 1 base at J, with 6 bases between the two ends. The CDR3 contains 13 residues. Full variable domain (missing parts from reference TRBV18 and TRBJ2-5): NAGVMQNPRHLVRRRGQEARLRCSPMKGHSHVYWYRQLPEEGLKFMVYLQKENIIDESGMPKERFSAEFPKEGPSILRIQQVVRGDSAAYFCASSPDFQETQYFGPGTRLLVL.

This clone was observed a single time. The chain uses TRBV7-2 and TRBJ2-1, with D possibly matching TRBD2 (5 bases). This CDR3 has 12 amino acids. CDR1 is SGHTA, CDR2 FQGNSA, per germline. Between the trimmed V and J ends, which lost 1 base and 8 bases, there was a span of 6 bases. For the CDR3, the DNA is TGTGCCAGCAGCTTAGGCGGGTATGAGCAGTTCTTC. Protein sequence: CASSLGGYEQFF.

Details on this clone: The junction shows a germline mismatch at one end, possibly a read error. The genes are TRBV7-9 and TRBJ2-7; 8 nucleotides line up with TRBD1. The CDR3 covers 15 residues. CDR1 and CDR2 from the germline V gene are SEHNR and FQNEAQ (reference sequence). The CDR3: CSSSPETGVSYEQYF. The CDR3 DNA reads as TGTTCCAGCAGTCCCGAGACAGGGGTCTCCTACGAGCAGTACTTC.

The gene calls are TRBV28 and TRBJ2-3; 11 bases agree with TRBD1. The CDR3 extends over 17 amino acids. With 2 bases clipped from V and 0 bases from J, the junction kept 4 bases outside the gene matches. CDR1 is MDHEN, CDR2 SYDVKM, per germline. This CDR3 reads CASSLLGTGGSTDTQYF. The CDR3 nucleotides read TGTGCCAGCAGTTTACTAGGGACAGGGGGGAGCACAGATACGCAGTATTTT.

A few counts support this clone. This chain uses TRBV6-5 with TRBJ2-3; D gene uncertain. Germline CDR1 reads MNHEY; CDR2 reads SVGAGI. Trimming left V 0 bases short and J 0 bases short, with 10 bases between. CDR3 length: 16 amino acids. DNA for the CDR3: TGTGCCAGCAGTTACTCTGCGATTCCTAGCACAGATACGCAGTATTTT. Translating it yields CASSYSAIPSTDTQYF.

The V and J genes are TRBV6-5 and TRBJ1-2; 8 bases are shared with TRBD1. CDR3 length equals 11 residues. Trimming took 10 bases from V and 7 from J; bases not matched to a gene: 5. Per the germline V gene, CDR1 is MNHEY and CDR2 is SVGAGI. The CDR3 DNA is TGTGCCATCCAGGGGGCGAGTGGCTACACCTTC. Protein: CAIQGASGYTF.

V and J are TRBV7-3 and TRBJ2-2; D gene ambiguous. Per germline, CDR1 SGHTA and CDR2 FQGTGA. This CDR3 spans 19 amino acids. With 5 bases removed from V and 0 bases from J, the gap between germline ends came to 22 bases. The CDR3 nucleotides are TGTGCCAGCAGCCCACGCAGGTCCGCAACAGATCCGAACACCGGGGAGCTGTTTTTT. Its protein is CASSPRRSATDPNTGELFF.

CDR3 sequence (DNA): TGTGCCAGCAAAAGGACAGGGGGCTTTGTGAGCTACGAGCAGTACTTC. As protein: CASKRTGGFVSYEQYF. The chain carries TRBV2 and TRBJ2-7; TRBD1 matches 11 bases. The CDR3 has 16 amino acids. The J segment lost 3 bases and the V segment lost 7 bases, leaving 11 bases of the junction unmatched. CDR1 and CDR2 from the germline V gene are SNHLY and FYNNEI.

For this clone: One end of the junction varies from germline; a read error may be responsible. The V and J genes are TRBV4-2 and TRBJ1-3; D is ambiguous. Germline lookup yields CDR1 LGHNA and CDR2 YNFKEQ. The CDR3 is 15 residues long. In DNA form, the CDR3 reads TGTGCCAGCAGTCAAGGGAGCCCCTCTGGAAACACCATATATTTT. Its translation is CASSQGSPSGNTIYF.

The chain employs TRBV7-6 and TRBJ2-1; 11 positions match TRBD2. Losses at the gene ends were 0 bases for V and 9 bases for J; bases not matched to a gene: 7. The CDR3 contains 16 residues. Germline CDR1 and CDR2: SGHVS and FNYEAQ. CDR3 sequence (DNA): TGTGCCAGCAGCTTAGCGGGGGCTAGCGGGAGGTTTGAGCAGTTCTTC. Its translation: CASSLAGASGRFEQFF.

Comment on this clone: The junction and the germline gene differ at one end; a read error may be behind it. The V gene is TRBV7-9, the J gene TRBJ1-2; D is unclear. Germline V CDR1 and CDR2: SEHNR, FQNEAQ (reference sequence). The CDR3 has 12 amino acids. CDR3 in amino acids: CSSSLSGYGYTF. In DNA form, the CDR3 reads TGTTCCAGCAGCTTATCAGGCTATGGCTACACCTTC.